The next 13 T cell receptor beta chains were all read from a single sample in a study of blood T cell repertoires in COVID-19. This table comes from immunoSEQ multiplex PCR, and its TCRdb copy is limited to in-frame clones, with some not included. The data show about 140,000 clones, 85% to 90% seen once. The sequencing input was peripheral blood. The receptor set was obtained from a human donor in a cohort sampled during active COVID-19.

This clone occurred once. The chain carries TRBV9 and TRBJ2-1, with 8 bases fitting TRBD2. J lost 3 bases, V lost 4 bases, and 6 bases had no gene match. The germline V gene encodes CDR1 SGDLS and CDR2 YYNGEE. This CDR3 spans 15 amino acids. CDR3 in amino acids: CASSPPGGDYNEQFF. The CDR3, as DNA: TGTGCCAGCAGCCCCCCGGGGGGGGACTACAATGAGCAGTTCTTC. The full variable domain, rest sourced from reference TRBV9 and TRBJ2-1, is DSGVTQTPKHLITATGQRVTLRCSPRSGDLSVYWYQQSLDQGLQFLIQYYNGEERAKGNILERFSAQQFPDLHSELNLSSLELGDSALYFCASSPPGGDYNEQFFGPGTRLTVL.

CDR3 nucleotide sequence: TGTGCCAGCAGCTTAGGATGGGACAAAACTCCGGGTGGAAACACCATATATTTT. This translates into CASSLGWDKTPGGNTIYF. The chain links TRBV7-2 to TRBJ1-3; tentative D call: TRBD1 (6 bases). V shed 1 base and J shed 3 bases, with 19 bases lying between them. The CDR3 spans 18 residues. CDR1 and CDR2 from the germline V gene are SGHTA and FQGNSA.

The CDR3 DNA is TGTGCCAGCAGCTTAGTGGGGGGGATCAGCAATCAGCCCCAGCATTTT. Its translation: CASSLVGGISNQPQHF. J is TRBJ1-5 and V is TRBV7-2, with D maybe TRBD1 (5 bases). Trimming stripped 1 base from V and 1 base from J, with 11 bases between. Per the germline V gene, CDR1 is SGHTA and CDR2 is FQGNSA. This CDR3 contains 16 residues.

The chain combines TRBV5-5 with TRBJ2-7, with 12 bases aligning to TRBD1. V shed 4 bases, J shed 6 bases, and the junction held 8 bases outside the gene matches. CDR3 length: 15 residues. Looked up from germline, CDR1 is SGHKS and CDR2 is YYEKEE (reference sequence). The CDR3 spells CASSPGGTGGREQYF. The CDR3 bases are TGTGCCAGCAGCCCCGGGGGGACAGGGGGCCGCGAGCAGTACTTC.

This chain connects TRBV4-2 to TRBJ1-1; weak D call: TRBD1 (5 bases). Germline assignment: CDR1 LGHNA and CDR2 YNFKEQ. V was trimmed by 3 bases and J by 0 bases, leaving 8 bases between them. The CDR3 has 14 amino acids. CDR3 sequence reads: CASSQRQLNTEAFF. In DNA, the CDR3 is TGTGCCAGCAGCCAGAGACAGCTGAACACTGAAGCTTTCTTT.

V gene TRBV29-1 combines with J gene TRBJ2-7; 8 bases agree with TRBD1. In germline, CDR1 is SQVTM, CDR2 ANQGSEA. Germline trimming cut 7 bases from V and 0 bases from J; bases unmatched to any gene: 5. The CDR3 spans 13 residues. This CDR3 reads CSARDRSSYEQYF. The CDR3 region has the DNA TGCAGCGCCCGGGACAGGAGCTCCTACGAGCAGTACTTC.

This chain links TRBV11-2 with TRBJ1-5, with 8 positions matching TRBD1. After removal of 5 bases from V and 6 bases from J, the junction contained 6 bases not matched to a gene. CDR1 is SGHAT, CDR2 FQNNGV, per germline. The CDR3 runs to 14 residues. Here the CDR3 reads CASSLGTGVQPQHF. The CDR3 DNA sequence: TGTGCCAGCAGCCTGGGGACAGGTGTTCAGCCCCAGCATTTT.

The V and J genes are TRBV28 and TRBJ1-5, with D perhaps TRBD1 (5 bases). V was shortened by 2 bases and J by 1 base, with 6 bases between the two germline ends. The germline V gene encodes CDR1 MDHEN and CDR2 SYDVKM. The CDR3 has 14 amino acids. This CDR3 is CASSLAGSNQPQHF. CDR3 DNA sequence: TGTGCCAGCAGTTTAGCAGGGAGCAATCAGCCCCAGCATTTT.

The V call is TRBV3-1 (or the pseudogene TRBV3-2), the J call TRBJ1-1, with D maybe TRBD1 (6 bases). The germline V and J ends were trimmed by 1 base and 1 base, with 13 bases remaining between them. The length of the CDR3 is 16 residues. CDR1 LGHDT and CDR2 YNNKEL come from the germline V gene (reference sequence). This CDR3 is CASSQVGGHWNTEAFF. For the CDR3, the DNA is TGTGCCAGCAGCCAAGTAGGGGGACATTGGAACACTGAAGCTTTCTTT.

This clone came up once. The chain has TRBV12-3 or TRBV12-4 and TRBJ2-3; D not resolved. The V end was cut by 2 bases, the J end by 2 bases, with 2 bases between. The CDR3 has 12 amino acids. The CDR3 here is CASSLHTDTQYF. CDR3 nucleotides: TGTGCCAGCAGTTTACACACAGATACGCAGTATTTT.

The V call is TRBV9, the J call TRBJ1-3, with TRBD1 as a possible D gene (5 bases). CDR1 and CDR2 (germline): SGDLS, YYNGEE. The CDR3 totals 15 residues. The V and J ends lost 0 bases and 4 bases respectively, with 11 bases between them. CDR3 nucleotide sequence: TGTGCCAGCAGCGTAGATCAAGGGGCAGGAAACACCATATATTTT. Amino acids: CASSVDQGAGNTIYF.

The chain is built from TRBV5-4 and TRBJ2-1, with 12 bases aligning to TRBD2. V lost 5 bases and J lost 7; bases outside the gene matches: 10. Germline V CDR1 and CDR2: SGHNT, YYREEE (reference sequence). The CDR3 runs to 16 residues. The CDR3 loop reads CASRPGLAGIWNEQFF. DNA for the CDR3: TGTGCCAGCAGACCCGGACTAGCGGGAATTTGGAATGAGCAGTTCTTC.

The rearrangement links TRBV27 to TRBJ2-3, with D perhaps matching TRBD1 (6 bases). CDR3 length: 15 residues. CDR1 is MNHEY and CDR2 is SMNVEV in the germline V gene (reference sequence). Trimming removed 6 bases from V and 1 base from J, with 14 bases in between. CDR3 in amino acids: CASSLDRSRTDTQYF. For the CDR3, the DNA is TGTGCCAGCAGCCTAGACAGGAGTCGCACAGATACGCAGTATTTT.